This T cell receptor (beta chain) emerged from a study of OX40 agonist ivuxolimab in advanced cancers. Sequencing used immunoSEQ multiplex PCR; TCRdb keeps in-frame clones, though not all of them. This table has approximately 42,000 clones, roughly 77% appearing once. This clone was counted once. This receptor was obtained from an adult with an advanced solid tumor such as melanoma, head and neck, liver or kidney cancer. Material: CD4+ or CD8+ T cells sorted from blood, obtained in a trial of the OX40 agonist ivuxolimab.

CDR3 in amino acids: CASSSGGRSRNEQFF. The CDR3 DNA is TGTGCCAGCAGCTCCGGCGGGAGGTCGAGGAATGAGCAGTTCTTC. This chain links TRBV11-3 with TRBJ2-1; 8 nucleotides align to TRBD2. Germline V gives CDR1 SGHNT, CDR2 YENEEA. The J segment lost 7 bases and the V segment lost 4 bases, leaving 9 bases of the junction unmatched. CDR3 length: 15 amino acids. The full variable domain, its missing parts supplied by reference TRBV11-3 and TRBJ2-1, is EAGVVQSPRYKIIEKKQPVAFWCNPISGHNTLYWYLQNLGQGPELLIRYENEEAVDDSQLPKDRFSAERLKGVDSTLKIQPAELGDSAVYLCASSSGGRSRNEQFFGPGTRLTVL.